What follows are 12 T cell receptor beta chains derived from one specimen sequenced in a study of T cell responses to AZD1222 COVID-19 vaccine. The repertoire was sequenced with immunoSEQ multiplex PCR; TCRdb's copy has only in-frame clones and lacks some. This sample has roughly 80,000 clones, with less than 95% found just once. Sequencing was performed on peripheral blood, taken 28 days after the second AZD1222 dose. These TCRs come from an adult who received the AZD1222 COVID-19 vaccine.

This clone was found a few times. The V gene is TRBV7-2, the J gene TRBJ1-2; D is possibly TRBD1 (5 bases). From germline, CDR1 is SGHTA and CDR2 FQGNSA. The V and J ends lost 1 base and 8 bases respectively, with 8 bases between them. CDR3 size: 12 residues. CDR3 residues: CASSLGQGGYTF. DNA for the CDR3: TGTGCCAGCAGCTTAGGTCAGGGAGGCTACACCTTC.

The rearrangement links TRBV7-8 to TRBJ1-6; the D gene is possibly TRBD1 (6 bases). Germline V gives CDR1 SGHVS, CDR2 FQNEAQ. The CDR3 has 16 residues. V dropped 0 bases and J dropped 8 bases, with 14 bases sitting between them. CDR3 sequence: CASSLARGGRDSPLHF. CDR3 DNA: TGTGCCAGCAGCTTAGCGAGGGGGGGCCGGGATTCACCCCTCCACTTT.

V is TRBV3-1 (or the pseudogene TRBV3-2) and J is TRBJ1-4; D uncertain. This CDR3 spans 12 amino acids. CDR1 is LGHDT and CDR2 is YNNKEL in the germline V gene (reference sequence). Trimming cost V 4 bases and J 7 bases, with 7 bases left between them. As DNA, the CDR3 is TGTGCCAGCAGCCCGGGAGGTGAAAAACTGTTTTTT. Protein product: CASSPGGEKLFF.

The rearrangement joins TRBV7-6 to TRBJ1-1, with 7 bases identical to TRBD1. Germline CDR1 SGHVS, CDR2 FNYEAQ. Trimming cost V 4 bases and J 6 bases; bases outside gene matches: 5. CDR3 length equals 13 residues. CDR3 in amino acids: CASSYRDSAEAFF. The CDR3 nucleotides are TGTGCCAGCAGCTATAGGGACAGCGCTGAAGCTTTCTTT.

The chain carries TRBV30 and TRBJ1-1, with TRBD1 matching 11 bases. Germline V gene lookup returns CDR1 GTSNPN and CDR2 SVGIG (reference sequence). V trimming: 3 bases; J trimming: 11 bases; junction bases outside the gene matches: 5. CDR3 length: 12 amino acids. The CDR3 nucleotides read TGTGCCTGGAGCCGGACAGGGGGCTTGGCTTTCTTT. It yields the protein CAWSRTGGLAFF.

This clone was detected once. This chain joins TRBV4-2 and TRBJ2-7; 8 bases match TRBD1. The CDR3 loop spans 18 amino acids. The germline V gene encodes CDR1 LGHNA and CDR2 YNFKEQ. The ends lost 1 base at V and 2 bases at J; junction bases unmatched: 13. The CDR3 nucleotides are TGTGCCAGCAGCCAAGGCTCCCTCTCAGGGGGCCTCACCTACGAGCAGTACTTC. It is translated as CASSQGSLSGGLTYEQYF.

The CDR3 sequence is CASSLGRRGGYEQYF. The CDR3 DNA is TGTGCCAGCAGCCTCGGAAGGCGGGGGGGCTACGAGCAGTACTTC. This chain joins TRBV14 and TRBJ2-7, with TRBD2 matching 9 bases. Germline V gene lookup returns CDR1 SGHDN and CDR2 FVKESK. The CDR3 loop spans 15 amino acids. With 4 bases clipped from V and 3 bases from J, the junction kept 7 bases outside the gene matches.

The rearrangement links TRBV30 to TRBJ1-5; a possible D gene is TRBD1 (6 bases). Germline V gene lookup returns CDR1 GTSNPN and CDR2 SVGIG (reference sequence). V shed 1 base and J shed 0 bases, with 13 bases lying between them. This CDR3 has 16 amino acids. The CDR3, as DNA: TGTGCCTGGAGTGGCCCGGGGGGGGCTAGCAATCAGCCCCAGCATTTT. As protein: CAWSGPGGASNQPQHF.

The CDR3 DNA reads as TGCGCCAGCGGCCCGTGGGGTTTCACAGATACGCAGTATTTT. Residues: CASGPWGFTDTQYF. This chain uses TRBV5-1 with TRBJ2-3; D is ambiguous. CDR3 length: 14 residues. Trimming stripped 7 bases from V and 2 bases from J, with 14 bases between. Germline CDR1 reads SGHRS; CDR2 reads YFSETQ. Supplemented by reference TRBV5-1 and TRBJ2-3, the full variable domain reads KAGVTQTPRYLIKTRGQQVTLSCSPISGHRSVSWYQQTPGQGLQFLFEYFSETQRNKGNFPGRFSGRQFSNSRSEMNVSTLELGDSALYLCASGPWGFTDTQYFGPGTRLTVL.

The chain carries TRBV29-1 and TRBJ2-7; tentative D call: TRBD1 (5 bases). Trimming took 6 bases from V and 5 from J, leaving 11 bases between them. The CDR3 has 11 residues. Germline CDR1 and CDR2: SQVTM and ANQGSEA. DNA of the CDR3: TGCAGCGTGATTCAGGGTAACGAGCAGTACTTC. This encodes CSVIQGNEQYF.

The chain joins TRBV5-5 to TRBJ1-2, with 8 bases lining up with TRBD1. With 3 bases clipped from V and 5 bases from J, the junction kept 12 bases outside the gene matches. Germline V gene lookup returns CDR1 SGHKS and CDR2 YYEKEE (reference sequence). The length of the CDR3 is 16 residues. CDR3 in DNA: TGTGCCAGCAGCTCGAACCCGCAGGGGGCAGGGTATGGCTACACCTTC. Its translation: CASSSNPQGAGYGYTF.

As DNA, the CDR3 is TGTGCCAGTAGTATCCCAGGGGCCATTAACTATGGCTACACCTTC. This codes for CASSIPGAINYGYTF. The chain combines TRBV19 with TRBJ1-2; tentative D call: TRBD1 (6 bases). CDR3 length: 15 residues. Germline CDR1 is LNHDA and CDR2 is SQIVND (reference sequence). Trimming removed 3 bases from V and 1 base from J, with 12 bases in between.